These 13 T cell receptor beta chains share one sample of origin, sequenced in a study of cytomegalovirus exposure and HLA in healthy donors. Generated by immunoSEQ multiplex PCR, the TCRdb table keeps only in-frame clones and is missing some. The sample has about 160,000 clones; around four fifths are singletons. Input material: PBMCs. These receptors were taken from a man aged 30 to 45 in good health and CMV-seropositive.

This clone was picked up one time. The rearrangement links TRBV7-9 to TRBJ2-3, with TRBD1 as a possible D gene (5 bases). This CDR3 contains 15 residues. The germline V gene encodes CDR1 SEHNR and CDR2 FQNEAQ (reference sequence). Trimming cost V 6 bases and J 4 bases, with 17 bases left between them. The CDR3 DNA reads TGTGCCAGCAGTTTGGGGCCGGCCCGGGCAGATACGCAGTATTTT. Protein product: CASSLGPARADTQYF.

The CDR3 region is CSVEAPPRRVEAFF. CDR3 nucleotide sequence: TGCAGCGTTGAAGCCCCGCCCCGGAGGGTTGAAGCTTTCTTT. The genes are TRBV29-1 and TRBJ1-1; D unclear. Germline values: CDR1 SQVTM, CDR2 ANQGSEA. V gave up 1 base and J gave up 7 bases, with 16 bases separating them. CDR3 length: 14 amino acids.

The V and J genes are TRBV19 and TRBJ2-7; possible D gene TRBD2, 5 bases. The CDR3 has 13 residues. CDR1 is LNHDA and CDR2 is SQIVND in the germline V gene (reference sequence). V shed 1 base and J shed 5 bases, with 9 bases lying between them. The CDR3 loop is CASSIGELDEQYF. The CDR3 DNA is TGTGCCAGTAGTATAGGGGAGTTGGACGAGCAGTACTTC.

This clone was seen more than once but under ten times. CDR3: CASSIVGHLYEQYF. The CDR3 DNA is TGTGCCAGTAGTATAGTCGGACACCTCTACGAGCAGTACTTC. The chain has TRBV19 and TRBJ2-7; tentatively, D is TRBD1 (5 bases). V was cut by 1 base and J by 3 bases, with 10 bases left in between. The CDR3 has 14 residues. The germline CDR1 and CDR2 sequences are LNHDA and SQIVND (reference sequence).

This clone was seen a few times. The chain links TRBV2 to TRBJ2-7; 7 bases map to TRBD1. V trimming: 9 bases; J trimming: 2 bases; junction bases outside the gene matches: 10. This CDR3 spans 14 amino acids. Germline values: CDR1 SNHLY, CDR2 FYNNEI. The chain's CDR3 is CARQSGTDPYEQYF. CDR3 DNA: TGTGCCAGACAGTCCGGGACAGACCCCTACGAGCAGTACTTC. Full variable domain (rest looked up from reference TRBV2 and TRBJ2-7): EPEVTQTPSHQVTQMGQEVILRCVPISNHLYFYWYRQILGQKVEFLVSFYNNEISEKSEIFDDQFSVERPDGSNFTLKIRSTKLEDSAMYFCARQSGTDPYEQYFGPGTRLTVT.

This clone appeared a few times. This chain connects TRBV5-6 to TRBJ2-5, with TRBD2 as a possible D gene (5 bases). V was pared by 0 bases and J by 4 bases, with 10 bases between. This CDR3 comprises 14 residues. The germline gives CDR1 SGHDT, CDR2 YYEEEE. CDR3 protein: CASSLGLRPETQYF. CDR3 DNA sequence: TGTGCCAGCAGCTTGGGACTAAGACCAGAGACCCAGTACTTC.

Only a few counts were recorded for this clone. The gene calls are TRBV19 and TRBJ2-7, with D unresolved. The length of the CDR3 is 13 residues. In germline, CDR1 is LNHDA, CDR2 SQIVND (reference sequence). V was shortened by 4 bases and J by 2 bases, with 9 bases between the two germline ends. This CDR3 is CASSTPLPYEQYF. The CDR3 DNA reads as TGTGCCAGTAGTACCCCACTTCCCTACGAGCAGTACTTC.

The chain combines TRBV2 with TRBJ1-2; 8 bases match TRBD1. The V gene's germline CDR1 is SNHLY and CDR2 FYNNEI. Trimming cost V 6 bases and J 6 bases; bases outside gene matches: 3. This CDR3 region has 12 residues. CDR3 bases: TGTGCCAGCAGACAGGGGGATGATGGCTACACCTTC. This codes for CASRQGDDGYTF.

The V and J genes are TRBV2 and TRBJ1-5; 9 bases are shared with TRBD1. The CDR3 sequence is 13 residues long. The junction had 3 bases not matched to a gene; V was cut back by 8 bases and J by 4 bases. Germline V gene sequence: CDR1 SNHLY, CDR2 FYNNEI. CDR3 loop: CASGGQGNQPQHF. The CDR3 region has the DNA TGTGCCAGCGGAGGACAGGGGAATCAGCCCCAGCATTTT.

The rearrangement joins TRBV29-1 to TRBJ2-5; the D gene is possibly TRBD1 (5 bases). With 3 bases removed from V and 0 bases from J, the gap between germline ends came to 11 bases. This CDR3 has 14 amino acids. Per germline, CDR1 SQVTM and CDR2 ANQGSEA. DNA for the CDR3: TGCAGCGTTGATCTGTCAGGGAACCAAGAGACCCAGTACTTC. This sequence encodes CSVDLSGNQETQYF.

The chain combines TRBV6-5 with TRBJ2-7; 8 nucleotides match TRBD1. V lost 6 bases to trimming and J lost 0 bases; unmatched junction nucleotides: 7. Per the germline V gene, CDR1 is MNHEY and CDR2 is SVGAGI. The CDR3 runs 15 residues. CDR3 nucleotide sequence: TGTGCCAGCAGGGCTGCCGGGACAGGCTCCTACGAGCAGTACTTC. It yields the protein CASRAAGTGSYEQYF.

This clone appeared once. The chain is built from TRBV4-3 and TRBJ2-2; TRBD2 matches at 7 bases. J was trimmed by 0 bases and V by 1 base; bases with no gene match: 5. The length of the CDR3 is 17 residues. Germline values: CDR1 LGHNA, CDR2 YSLEER. In DNA form, the CDR3 reads TGCGCCAGCAGCCAAGGGGTAGCGGGTTCGAACACCGGGGAGCTGTTTTTT. Translation gives CASSQGVAGSNTGELFF.

The J gene is TRBJ2-1, the V gene TRBV10-3, with 7 bases identical to TRBD2. CDR1 ENHRY and CDR2 SYGVKD come from the germline V gene. V dropped 0 bases and J dropped 13; count of bases not matched to a gene: 9. The CDR3 has 14 amino acids. The CDR3 DNA follows: TGTGCCATCAGTGAGTCATCAACGGGGGGTAGTCAGTTCTTC. This encodes CAISESSTGGSQFF.